This record concerns one TCR beta chain sequence. The data stem from a study of blood T cell repertoires in COVID-19. Study at large: Sites across the United States, Italy and Spain contributed samples from acute and convalescent COVID-19. T cells, B-cell-depleted T cells, or PBMCs provided the cDNA or gDNA that served as material.

Patients at the Seattle site were enrolled during active infection and followed longitudinally. Trimming removed 0 bases from V and 6 bases from J, with 18 bases in between. CDR3 length: 16 residues. CDR1 LGHNA and CDR2 YNFKEQ come from the germline V gene. Per the authors' pipeline: Reference gene primer amplification gave estimated nucleated cell counts. Libraries were prepared by immunoSEQ multiplex PCR; TCRdb keeps only in-frame clonotypes and omits some of them. V, J and clone size are those of that table, while D and trimming were read from the DNA. This sample has a few hundred thousand clones, with 80% to 90% found just once.

The rearrangement uses TRBV4-2 and TRBJ2-7; maybe TRBD1 (5 bases). Specimen: peripheral blood. The clonotype was recovered from a man aged 18 to 29 with COVID-19, enrolled during active disease. The CDR3 reads CASSQDLDPGKSEQYF. The CDR3 bases are TGTGCCAGCAGCCAAGATCTTGATCCAGGGAAGAGCGAGCAGTACTTC.